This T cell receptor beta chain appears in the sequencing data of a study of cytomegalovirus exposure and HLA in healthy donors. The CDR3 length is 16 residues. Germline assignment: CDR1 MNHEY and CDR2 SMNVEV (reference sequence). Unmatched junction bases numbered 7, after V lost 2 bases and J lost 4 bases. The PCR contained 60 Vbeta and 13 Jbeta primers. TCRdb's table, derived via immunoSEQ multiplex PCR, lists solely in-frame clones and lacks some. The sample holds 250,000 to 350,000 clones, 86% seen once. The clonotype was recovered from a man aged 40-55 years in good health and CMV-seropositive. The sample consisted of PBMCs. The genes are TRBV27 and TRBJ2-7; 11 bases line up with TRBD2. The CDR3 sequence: CASSLRLAGGRYEQYF. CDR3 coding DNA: TGTGCCAGCAGTTTAAGGCTAGCGGGAGGTCGGTACGAGCAGTACTTC.